This is a list of T cell receptor beta chains from one sample in a study of T cell responses to AZD1222 COVID-19 vaccine. Here immunoSEQ multiplex PCR was the method, and the copy in TCRdb shows in-frame clones only, minus some. The sample gives approximately 110,000 clones, 65% to 85% of which show up once; roughly 9.5% is in the top ten. This specimen was peripheral blood, taken on day 0 of AZD1222 vaccination. Source of these receptors: an adult in good health. Both conserved end residues are part of each CDR3. D genes are given only for firm matches. Clone size is given for some rows only: seen once, a few or many times, or a class if the clone is expanded.

J: TRBJ2-3; size: NA; D: TRBD2; V: TRBV9; DNA: TGTGCCAGCAGCCAACCTTTTTCCGGGACTAGCGGGAGTAGGACAGATACGCAGTATTTT; CDR3: CASSQPFSGTSGSRTDTQYF
J: TRBJ1-6; size: few; D: NA; V: TRBV7-9; DNA: TGTGCCAGCAGCACCCGGAAGGATTCACCCCTCCACTTT; CDR3: CASSTRKDSPLHF
J: TRBJ1-1; size: NA; D: NA; V: TRBV7-9; DNA: TGTGCCAGCAGAGGGGTCGAAGCTTTCTTT; CDR3: CASRGVEAFF
J: TRBJ2-7; size: NA; D: NA; V: TRBV10-3; DNA: TGTGCCATCAGTGACCCGGGGCCTGACCTAACCTACGAGCAGTACTTC; CDR3: CAISDPGPDLTYEQYF
J: TRBJ1-2; size: NA; D: TRBD1; V: TRBV24-1; DNA: TGTGCCACCAGTGATCGGACAGGGGGGATGTATGGCTACACCTTC; CDR3: CATSDRTGGMYGYTF
J: TRBJ2-1; size: NA; D: NA; V: TRBV5-4; DNA: TGTGCCAGCAGCTTCTACAGGAATGAGCAGTTCTTC; CDR3: CASSFYRNEQFF
J: TRBJ2-7; size: NA; D: NA; V: TRBV7-8; DNA: TGTGCCAGCAGCTTATGGACGGGTAGCTCCTACGAGCAGTACTTC; CDR3: CASSLWTGSSYEQYF
J: TRBJ2-1; size: NA; D: TRBD2; V: TRBV27; DNA: TGTGCCAGCAGGAAGACTAGCGGCCGCAATGAGCAGTTCTTC; CDR3: CASRKTSGRNEQFF
J: TRBJ1-5; size: NA; D: TRBD1; V: TRBV19; DNA: TGTGCCAGTAGTATAAGGACAGGGGGCGCCCGGCAGCCCCAGCATTTT; CDR3: CASSIRTGGARQPQHF
J: TRBJ1-6; size: NA; D: TRBD1; V: TRBV25-1; DNA: TGTGCCAGCAGTGATGCCCCGGGACAGGGTAATTCACCCCTCCACTTT; CDR3: CASSDAPGQGNSPLHF
J: TRBJ2-5; size: NA; D: TRBD2; V: TRBV5-1; DNA: TGCGCCAGCAGCTCGGGACTAGCGGGGGCAAGGGGGACCCAGTACTTC; CDR3: CASSSGLAGARGTQYF
J: TRBJ2-7; size: NA; D: NA; V: TRBV4-3; DNA: TGCGCCAGCAGCCAAGATCGGCTAGCTTCTGGCGAGCAGTACTTC; CDR3: CASSQDRLASGEQYF
J: TRBJ2-7; size: NA; D: NA; V: TRBV28; DNA: TGTGCCAGCAGTTTCCCCCCACTTTCCTACGAGCAGTACTTC; CDR3: CASSFPPLSYEQYF
J: TRBJ2-1; size: NA; D: NA; V: TRBV25-1; DNA: TGTGCCAGCAGTGATTCTACATGGTCCTACAATGAGCAGTTCTTC; CDR3: CASSDSTWSYNEQFF
J: TRBJ1-2; size: NA; D: TRBD1; V: TRBV5-1; DNA: TGCGCCAGCAGCTCCCAGGGGGATGGTGGCTACACCTTC; CDR3: CASSSQGDGGYTF
J: TRBJ2-5; size: NA; D: TRBD2; V: TRBV5-1; DNA: TGCGCCAGCAGCCCCCGGGGGACTAGCGGGGGCCAAGAGACCCAGTACTTC; CDR3: CASSPRGTSGGQETQYF
J: TRBJ1-4; size: NA; D: NA; V: TRBV19; DNA: TGTGCCAGTAGTATGGACTGGGCCGTAGAAAAACTGTTTTTT; CDR3: CASSMDWAVEKLFF
J: TRBJ1-5; size: NA; D: NA; V: TRBV28; DNA: TGTGCCAGCACGGGGGTTTACAATCAGCCCCAGCATTTT; CDR3: CASTGVYNQPQHF
J: TRBJ2-1; size: few; D: TRBD2; V: TRBV4-2; DNA: TGTGCCAGCAGCTATGATCAACTAGCGGGACTTCAAGGGGGCAATGAGCAGTTCTTC; CDR3: CASSYDQLAGLQGGNEQFF
J: TRBJ1-5; size: NA; D: NA; V: TRBV2; DNA: TGTGCCAGCGGGGGGATGGGGGGCAATCAGCCCCAGCATTTT; CDR3: CASGGMGGNQPQHF